Below are 26 T cell receptor beta chains sequenced from a single sample in a study of T-cell reconstitution after alpha-beta-depleted transplantation in children. Unique molecular identifiers were incorporated when the TCRbeta library was constructed. TCRdb reanalysed the PCR reads using MiXCR and keeps one entry per CDR3 protein. Among more than 150,000 distinct CDR3 sequences listed, roughly 15% were seen once. The material sequenced was PBMCs from the stem cell graft donor, taken from the stem cell graft. The receptors come from a human donor who donated a stem cell graft to a child with acute lymphoblastic leukemia.

The sample holds many counts of this clonotype. The genes are TRBV19 and TRBJ1-2, with 7 bases identical to TRBD1. The V gene's germline CDR1 is LNHDA and CDR2 SQIVND (reference sequence). The CDR3 extends over 14 amino acids. Trimming removed 5 bases from V and 3 bases from J; junction bases left unmatched: 6. The CDR3 here is CASSPQGKDYGYTF. CDR3 bases: TGTGCCAGTAGTCCACAGGGGAAAGACTATGGCTACACCTTC.

This clonotype was counted many times. The CDR3 nucleotides read TGCGCCAGCAGCTCTGGCCCGACTAGCGGGTACAATGAGCAGTTCTTC. Residues: CASSSGPTSGYNEQFF. The J gene is TRBJ2-1, the V gene TRBV5-1; 10 bases map to TRBD2. The V gene's germline CDR1 is SGHRS and CDR2 YFSETQ. The CDR3 contains 16 residues. After removal of 3 bases from V and 4 bases from J, the junction contained 7 bases not matched to a gene. Supplemented by reference TRBV5-1 and TRBJ2-1, the full variable domain reads KAGVTQTPRYLIKTRGQQVTLSCSPISGHRSVSWYQQTPGQGLQFLFEYFSETQRNKGNFPGRFSGRQFSNSRSEMNVSTLELGDSALYLCASSSGPTSGYNEQFFGPGTRLTVL.

The gene calls are TRBV5-1 and TRBJ2-1; D may match TRBD1 or TRBD2 (5 bases each). This CDR3 has 17 residues. V was clipped by 1 base and J by 8 bases, with 22 bases between them. Germline assignment: CDR1 SGHRS and CDR2 YFSETQ. CDR3 protein: CASSLRPGPLTGDEQFF. DNA for the CDR3: TGCGCCAGCAGCTTGCGGCCGGGACCCCTTACGGGCGATGAGCAGTTCTTC.

V and J are TRBV25-1 and TRBJ2-3, with D perhaps TRBD2 (6 bases). This CDR3 spans 13 amino acids. Trimming took 10 bases from V and 6 from J, leaving 17 bases between them. Germline V gives CDR1 MGHDK, CDR2 SYGVNS. The CDR3 sequence: CATSIGRGDTQYF. DNA of the CDR3: TGTGCCACGTCTATTGGGCGGGGTGATACGCAGTATTTT. Complete variable domain (other parts from reference TRBV25-1 and TRBJ2-3): EADIYQTPRYLVIGTGKKITLECSQTMGHDKMYWYQQDPGMELHLIHYSYGVNSTEKGDLSSESTVSRIRTEHFPLTLESARPSHTSQYLCATSIGRGDTQYFGPGTRLTVL.

J is TRBJ1-5 and V is TRBV19, with TRBD1 matching 11 bases. This CDR3 contains 19 residues. The V and J ends lost 5 bases and 0 bases, in that order; junction bases with no gene match: 12. Germline-derived CDR1 and CDR2 are LNHDA and SQIVND (reference sequence). The CDR3 nucleotides read TGTGCCAGTAGTGCAGAACCCGGGACAGGGGGGTATAGCAATCAGCCCCAGCATTTT. This translates into CASSAEPGTGGYSNQPQHF.

This rearrangement joins TRBV28 to TRBJ2-3, with TRBD2 matching 15 bases. The CDR3 has 18 residues. Germline CDR1 is MDHEN and CDR2 is SYDVKM. The V segment lost 6 bases and the J segment 0 bases; nucleotides outside the gene matches: 7. The CDR3 DNA reads TGTGCCAGCAGACCCTCGGGACTAGCGGGAGGAAGCACAGATACGCAGTATTTT. Protein: CASRPSGLAGGSTDTQYF. Combining the CDR3 with reference TRBV28 and TRBJ2-3 gives the whole variable domain DVKVTQSSRYLVKRTGEKVFLECVQDMDHENMFWYRQDPGLGLRLIYFSYDVKMKEKGDIPEGYSVSREKKERFSLILESASTNQTSMYLCASRPSGLAGGSTDTQYFGPGTRLTVL.

The table lists this clonotype with many counts. The V call is TRBV5-1, the J call TRBJ1-1, with D tentatively TRBD1 (5 bases). Germline V gene data show CDR1 as SGHRS and CDR2 as YFSETQ. The V and J ends lost 0 bases and 1 base respectively, with 13 bases between them. CDR3 size: 16 residues. CDR3 loop: CASSLVPGQENTEAFF. CDR3 DNA sequence: TGCGCCAGCAGCTTGGTCCCAGGGCAGGAGAACACTGAAGCTTTCTTT.

This clonotype was counted at least ten times. This chain connects TRBV11-3 to TRBJ2-7, with 8 bases aligning to TRBD2. This CDR3 region has 14 residues. The J segment lost 4 bases and the V segment lost 3 bases, leaving 5 bases of the junction unmatched. The germline V gene has CDR1 SGHNT and CDR2 YENEEA. This CDR3 reads CASSFSGGFYEQYF. Written as DNA, the CDR3 is TGTGCCAGCAGCTTCAGCGGGGGATTTTACGAGCAGTACTTC.

The chain has TRBV6-6 and TRBJ2-3, with a possible D match to TRBD1 (5 bases). The CDR3 totals 12 residues. The germline V gene has CDR1 MNHNY and CDR2 SVGAGI (reference sequence). V was shortened by 2 bases and J by 5 bases, with 5 bases between the two germline ends. The CDR3 DNA reads as TGTGCCAGCAGTTACGGACAAGATACGCAGTATTTT. This sequence encodes CASSYGQDTQYF.

This clonotype was picked up many times. The gene calls are TRBV6-4 and TRBJ2-1; TRBD2 aligns across 15 bases. Germline V gene data show CDR1 as MRHNA and CDR2 as SNTAGT. The V and J ends lost 2 bases and 8 bases, in that order; junction bases with no gene match: 4. CDR3 size: 16 residues. This chain's CDR3 is CASSDRTSGRADEQFF. In nucleotides, the CDR3 is TGTGCCAGCAGTGACCGGACTAGCGGGAGGGCCGATGAGCAGTTCTTC.

In this sample, this clonotype turned up many times. V usage is TRBV5-1 and J usage is TRBJ2-4; perhaps TRBD1 as D (5 bases). The CDR3 spans 14 residues. The V gene's germline CDR1 is SGHRS and CDR2 YFSETQ. The V and J ends lost 0 bases and 6 bases respectively, with 10 bases between them. DNA of the CDR3: TGCGCCAGCAGCTTGGGGGGCCAGCGAAACATTCAGTACTTC. Its translation: CASSLGGQRNIQYF.

In its sample, this clonotype was seen many times. The rearrangement uses TRBV28 and TRBJ2-1, with D perhaps being TRBD1 or TRBD2 (9 bases each). The ends were cut back, 5 bases at V and 7 bases at J, with 21 bases in the middle. Per germline, CDR1 MDHEN and CDR2 SYDVKM. The CDR3 consists of 16 residues. DNA of the CDR3: TGTGCCAGCAGTAAAACAGGGGGCAGCGGGGGGAATGAGCAGTTCTTC. Translating gives CASSKTGGSGGNEQFF.

This clonotype was counted at least ten times. The CDR3 DNA is TGTGCCAGCAGTTTAGCTGGGGTTAGCAATCAGCCCCAGCATTTT. Encoded protein: CASSLAGVSNQPQHF. This chain uses TRBV12-3 or TRBV12-4 with TRBJ1-5; D not resolved. Deletions cut 0 bases from V and 0 bases from J, with 6 bases between. The CDR3 contains 15 residues.

This clonotype was picked up many times. The chain combines TRBV19 with TRBJ2-2; 8 bases map to TRBD2. The V gene end was trimmed by 3 bases and the J gene end by 8 bases; junction bases not matched to a gene: 5. Looked up from germline, CDR1 is LNHDA and CDR2 is SQIVND (reference sequence). The CDR3 is made up of 14 amino acids. The CDR3 loop reads CASSIWTSPGELFF. The CDR3, as DNA: TGTGCCAGTAGTATCTGGACTAGCCCTGGGGAGCTGTTTTTT. Looking up the rest from reference TRBV19 and TRBJ2-2 gives the full variable domain: DGGITQSPKYLFRKEGQNVTLSCEQNLNHDAMYWYRQDPGQGLRLIYYSQIVNDFQKGDIAEGYSVSREKKESFPLTVTSAQKNPTAFYLCASSIWTSPGELFFGEGSRLTVL.

In its sample, this clonotype was seen many times. The genes are TRBV5-1 and TRBJ1-2, with unresolved D. The germline V gene has CDR1 SGHRS and CDR2 YFSETQ. CDR3 length: 14 amino acids. The V end lost 4 bases, the J end lost 4 bases, and 14 bases lay between the germline ends. CDR3 sequence reads: CASSIGQISYGYTF. The CDR3, as DNA: TGCGCCAGCAGCATAGGTCAGATCAGCTATGGCTACACCTTC.

There are a few counts of this clonotype. The V call is TRBV4-1, the J call TRBJ2-7; no clear D. Germline V gives CDR1 MGHRA, CDR2 YSYEKL. V lost 4 bases to trimming and J lost 2 bases, with 18 bases between them. The CDR3 has 16 residues. CDR3: CASSRASGSPTYEQYF. The CDR3 nucleotides are TGCGCCAGCAGCCGGGCGTCGGGCAGCCCAACCTACGAGCAGTACTTC.

This chain links TRBV20-1 with TRBJ1-5; a weak D match, TRBD1 (5 bases). The CDR3 extends over 13 amino acids. V was shortened by 2 bases and J by 3 bases, with 8 bases between the two germline ends. Germline V gene sequence: CDR1 DFQATT, CDR2 SNEGSKA (reference sequence). CDR3 protein: CSARRDVNQPQHF. DNA for the CDR3: TGCAGTGCTAGAAGGGACGTCAATCAGCCCCAGCATTTT.

This clonotype has ten or more counts. This chain connects TRBV7-2 to TRBJ2-4; 8 nucleotides line up with TRBD2. This CDR3 contains 14 residues. CDR1 SGHTA and CDR2 FQGNSA come from the germline V gene. With 4 bases clipped from V and 3 bases from J, the junction kept 2 bases outside the gene matches. In nucleotides, the CDR3 is TGTGCCAGCAGCTCCCGGGGGGGCAAAAACATTCAGTACTTC. Its protein is CASSSRGGKNIQYF.

Concerning this clonotype: The conserved closing phenylalanine or tryptophan is absent in this CDR3, likely reflecting a read error. This chain links TRBV13 with TRBJ2-1; no clear D gene. This CDR3 has 13 residues. Germline CDR1 and CDR2: PRHDT and FYEKMQ (reference sequence). V lost 5 bases and J lost 1, with 6 bases in between. CDR3 sequence (DNA): TGTGCCAGCAGCGTAATTTCCTACAATGAGCAGTTCTTG. It encodes CASSVISYNEQFL.

This clonotype was counted ten times or more. The V call is TRBV19, the J call TRBJ2-1; the D gene is possibly TRBD2 (5 bases). From germline, CDR1 is LNHDA and CDR2 SQIVND (reference sequence). The CDR3 length is 17 residues. Trimming pared 2 bases from V and 5 bases from J, leaving 19 bases between. The CDR3 region has the DNA TGTGCCAGTAGTATAAGCGGTAATCCCCATTCCGACAATGAGCAGTTCTTC. It is translated as CASSISGNPHSDNEQFF. Combining the CDR3 with reference TRBV19 and TRBJ2-1 gives the whole variable domain DGGITQSPKYLFRKEGQNVTLSCEQNLNHDAMYWYRQDPGQGLRLIYYSQIVNDFQKGDIAEGYSVSREKKESFPLTVTSAQKNPTAFYLCASSISGNPHSDNEQFFGPGTRLTVL.

This clonotype showed up many times. V is TRBV12-3 or TRBV12-4 and J is TRBJ1-1; 8 bases match TRBD1. Germline trimming cut 9 bases from V and 4 bases from J; bases unmatched to any gene: 4. The CDR3 sequence is 12 residues long. CDR3: CASRDRFTEAFF. CDR3 sequence (DNA): TGTGCCAGTAGGGACAGGTTCACTGAAGCTTTCTTT.

The CDR3 DNA follows: TGTGCCAGCAGTTGGGGAATCTACGAGCAGTACTTC. This codes for CASSWGIYEQYF. J is TRBJ2-7 and V is TRBV12-3 or TRBV12-4; no clear D. The CDR3 sequence is 12 residues long. V was shortened by 4 bases and J by 3 bases, with 7 bases between the two germline ends.

Notes on this clonotype: A much larger clonotype is one base distant, so this may be a read error. This chain connects TRBV7-2 to TRBJ1-1; D is ambiguous. This CDR3 is built from 15 residues. Germline CDR1 reads SGHTA; CDR2 reads FQGNSA. The CDR3 loop reads CASSLMPGTGTDAFF. The CDR3 DNA sequence: TGTGCCAGCAGCTTAATGCCGGGAACCGGCACTGACGCTTTCTTT.

In its sample, this clonotype was seen many times. The rearrangement joins TRBV5-1 to TRBJ2-3, with D hard to call. Germline V CDR1 and CDR2: SGHRS, YFSETQ. The CDR3 runs 15 residues. V was shortened by 1 base and J by 2 bases, with 11 bases between the two germline ends. The CDR3 sequence is CASSLNRGDTDTQYF. As DNA, the CDR3 is TGCGCCAGCAGCTTGAACAGAGGAGACACAGATACGCAGTATTTT.

This clonotype has a count of ten or more. The chain is built from TRBV5-1 and TRBJ1-3; possible D gene TRBD1, 6 bases. Germline CDR1 and CDR2: SGHRS and YFSETQ. There are 14 residues in the CDR3. V was trimmed by 3 bases and J by 4 bases, leaving 11 bases between them. The CDR3 loop reads CASSSGAYGNTIYF. CDR3 in DNA: TGCGCCAGCAGCTCAGGGGCGTACGGAAACACCATATATTTT.

This clonotype was seen more than once but under ten times. The chain combines TRBV20-1 with TRBJ1-2; D is perhaps TRBD1 (5 bases). The V end was cut by 2 bases, the J end by 4 bases, with 11 bases between. Germline V gene sequence: CDR1 DFQATT, CDR2 SNEGSKA (reference sequence). The CDR3 length is 13 residues. The DNA of the CDR3 is TGCAGTGCTAGACCCCAGGGCCTCTATGGCTACACCTTC. This translates into CSARPQGLYGYTF.